Listed below are T cell receptor beta chains from one sample, sequenced in a study of regulatory T cells in long-lasting Graves disease. Each CDR3 protein gets one entry after TCRdb re-called the multiplex PCR reads with MiXCR. The sample carries about 340,000 distinct CDR3 sequences, 20% recorded once. Sequencing used peripheral blood mononuclear cells (PBMCs), obtained when the disease was refractory, from a patient treated with antithyroid drugs. Receptors were obtained from a female donor with Graves disease. The CDR3 runs from the conserved cysteine through the conserved F or W. Fields, in order: CDR3 DNA, CDR3 protein, D gene, clone size, V gene, J gene. A D gene is named only where the DNA matches it firmly. Only some rows state a clone size, as once, few, many or a class for expanded clones.

TGTGCCAGCAGCCCCACCCTCAATCAGCCCCAGCATTTT	CASSPTLNQPQHF	NA	many	TRBV6-1	TRBJ1-5
TGCAGTGCTAGTCCACTAGCGGGAGCTTCGGAGACCCAGTACTTC	CSASPLAGASETQYF	TRBD2	many	TRBV20-1	TRBJ2-5
TGTGCCAGCGGTCTGGAGAATAGCAATCAGCCCCAGCATTTT	CASGLENSNQPQHF	NA	NA	TRBV2	TRBJ1-5
TGCGCCAGCAGCTTGTCGAACACAGGGATTTCGGCTAAAGCTTTCTTT	CASSLSNTGISAKAFF	NA	NA	TRBV5-1	TRBJ1-1
TGTGCCAGCAGCGCAGCGGGTGGGTCATCCTACGAGCAGTACTTC	CASSAAGGSSYEQYF	NA	NA	TRBV7-9	TRBJ2-7
TGTGCCAGCAGGAAAGCGGAGGGGGGGGACGAGCAGTACTTC	CASRKAEGGDEQYF	NA	NA	TRBV7-9	TRBJ2-7
TGTGCCACCAGTGATACTGGGACAGGGGATAATGAAAAACTGTTTTTT	CATSDTGTGDNEKLFF	TRBD1	many	TRBV24-1	TRBJ1-4
TGTGCCAGCAGGCATATACTTGGCGATCAAAACACCGGGGAGCTGTTTTTT	CASRHILGDQNTGELFF	NA	NA	TRBV6-2/TRBV6-3	TRBJ2-2
TGTGCCAGCAGCTTATCGGTTTCCTACGAGCAGTACTTC	CASSLSVSYEQYF	NA	many	TRBV7-2	TRBJ2-7
TGTGCCAGCAGCCTAGACTCAGGAACATACGAGCAGTACTTC	CASSLDSGTYEQYF	NA	many	TRBV11-3	TRBJ2-7
TGCAGTGCTTACTACCCCGGCGCGGAAAAACTGTTTTTT	CSAYYPGAEKLFF	NA	few	TRBV20-1	TRBJ1-4
TGCGCCAGCAGCTCCAACCAGGGCCGCTCTGGAAACACCATATATTTT	CASSSNQGRSGNTIYF	NA	few	TRBV5-1	TRBJ1-3
TGTGCCAGCAGCCTAACAGGGGGCTGGGGTACTGAAGCTTTCTTT	CASSLTGGWGTEAFF	TRBD1	many	TRBV7-3	TRBJ1-1
TGTGCCAGCAGCCAAGATTCCCCCCACAGTTCCTACGAGCAGTACTTC	CASSQDSPHSSYEQYF	NA	few	TRBV14	TRBJ2-7
TGTGCCAGCAGCCACCGAGGGAGGGAGCAGTACTTC	CASSHRGREQYF	NA	few	TRBV3-1	TRBJ2-7
TGTGCCAGCAGTTCCATTGGGACAGGGGAAGGCTACACCTTC	CASSSIGTGEGYTF	TRBD1	many	TRBV27	TRBJ1-2
TGTGCCAGCAGTTACTACCGTGGGAGCGGGAGGGCCAAGGGGGAGCTGTTTTTT	CASSYYRGSGRAKGELFF	TRBD2	NA	TRBV6-5	TRBJ2-2
TGTGCCAGCAGAGGGGGCACCTCCAGTGAGACCCAGTACTTC	CASRGGTSSETQYF	TRBD1	many	TRBV6-1	TRBJ2-5
TGTGCCAGCAGCTTAGGGTCTCGAGGGGCTAACTATGGCTACACCTTC	CASSLGSRGANYGYTF	NA	NA	TRBV7-9	TRBJ1-2
TGTGCCAGCAGCCAGCTTAATGAAAAACTGTTTTTT	CASSQLNEKLFF	NA	many	TRBV3-1	TRBJ1-4
TGCAGCGTTGAATGGGGGGCGGAGACCCAGTACTTC	CSVEWGAETQYF	NA	many	TRBV29-1	TRBJ2-5
TGTGCCAGCAGTGACCGGGACAGAGTCTACGAGCAGTACTTC	CASSDRDRVYEQYF	TRBD1	many	TRBV27	TRBJ2-7
TGTGCCAGCAGTTACTCGAAAGTCATTCTGTCTGAAAAACTGTTTTTT	CASSYSKVILSEKLFF	NA	many	TRBV6-8	TRBJ1-4
TGTGCCAGCAGACCGGACAGTATTGCGAGCAGGCATGAGCAGTTCTTC	CASRPDSIASRHEQFF	NA	NA	TRBV6-2/TRBV6-3	TRBJ2-1
TGTGCCTGGAGTGTATTAGCGGGAGTGTTTAATACGCAGTATTTT	CAWSVLAGVFNTQYF	TRBD2	NA	TRBV30	TRBJ2-3
TGTGCCAGCAGCCATGGGACAGGGGGTGAAAAACTGTTTTTT	CASSHGTGGEKLFF	TRBD1	NA	TRBV3-1	TRBJ1-4
TGCGCCAGCAGCCAAGGCGATAGCGGGAGATCCTACGAGCAGTACTTC	CASSQGDSGRSYEQYF	TRBD2	few	TRBV4-1	TRBJ2-7
TGTGCCAGCAGCTCCCCCCGGGGGGGGTTTGGAAACACCATATATTTT	CASSSPRGGFGNTIYF	NA	many	TRBV11-2	TRBJ1-3
TGTGCCAGCAGCCGGGACAGGGTGCGGGCAACTAATGAAAAACTGTTTTTT	CASSRDRVRATNEKLFF	TRBD1	NA	TRBV11-2	TRBJ1-4
TGTGCCAGCAGCCAGCCCCCGGGACAGGGATACGAGCAGTACTTC	CASSQPPGQGYEQYF	TRBD1	few	TRBV3-1	TRBJ2-7
TGTGCCAGTAGGGGGGGACAGGGACGAGGCACCGGGGAGCTGTTTTTT	CASRGGQGRGTGELFF	TRBD1	few	TRBV19	TRBJ2-2
TGTGGCTGGACTGACGGGACAGTGAGCTCCTACGAGCAGTACTTC	CGWTDGTVSSYEQYF	TRBD1	few	TRBV30	TRBJ2-7
TGCAGCGACGCACTGGGGAGAGGGGTCACTGAAGCTTTCTTT	CSDALGRGVTEAFF	NA	many	TRBV29-1	TRBJ1-1
TGTGCCAGCAGCCTTGAGGGGGCGGAGAATTCACCCCTCCACTTT	CASSLEGAENSPLHF	TRBD1	NA	TRBV7-2	TRBJ1-6
TGTGCCAGCAGCCGTGGCTCTCGGGAGCAGTACTTC	CASSRGSREQYF	NA	many	TRBV7-2	TRBJ2-7
TGTGCCACCGAGTTTAACACTGAAGCTTTCTTT	CATEFNTEAFF	NA	NA	TRBV24-1	TRBJ1-1
TGTGCCAGCAGCCTCCGGGACATCCCCTACAATGAGCAGTTCTTC	CASSLRDIPYNEQFF	NA	NA	TRBV3-1	TRBJ2-1
TGTGCCAGCATTTCGGACCTTTTCTCCTACGAGCAGTACTTC	CASISDLFSYEQYF	NA	many	TRBV28	TRBJ2-7
TGTGCCAGCACTATAGGGACCGGACAGGCCCGCTACACCTTC	CASTIGTGQARYTF	TRBD1	NA	TRBV5-5	TRBJ1-2
TGTGCCAGCAGTGACCTAGGAAACCGGATTAATGAAAAACTGTTTTTT	CASSDLGNRINEKLFF	NA	NA	TRBV6-1	TRBJ1-4